These T cell receptor beta chains were read from a single sample in a study of blood T cells in healthy people across ages. TCRdb processed the 5' RACE reads anew with MiXCR; each CDR3 protein has one entry. The table includes 1.4 million to 1.5 million distinct CDR3 sequences, approximately 38% detected once. Sequencing input: blood. These receptors came from a woman under 30 in good health. Both conserved end residues are part of each CDR3. Each record gives: J gene, D gene, V gene, clone size, CDR3 protein, CDR3 DNA. A D gene is named only where the DNA matches it firmly. Size values are once, few and many counts, or a class for expanded clones, and some rows have none.

TRBJ2-3,TRBD2,TRBV20-1,NA,CSARVASGGPDTQYF,TGCAGTGCTAGAGTGGCTAGCGGGGGACCAGATACGCAGTATTTT
TRBJ2-1,TRBD2,TRBV29-1,few,CSVVSGGSYNEQFF,TGCAGCGTCGTTAGCGGGGGCTCCTACAATGAGCAGTTCTTC
TRBJ1-3,NA,TRBV7-9,NA,CASSSMVVGNTIYF,TGTGCCAGCAGCTCCATGGTGGTTGGAAACACCATATATTTT
TRBJ2-5,NA,TRBV12-3/TRBV12-4,NA,CASSQDQQETQYF,TGTGCCAGCAGCCAGGACCAGCAAGAGACCCAGTACTTC
TRBJ2-6,NA,TRBV6-1,once,CASSEPRYSGTNVLTF,TGTGCCAGCAGTGAACCTCGGTACTCTGGGACCAACGTCCTGACTTTC
TRBJ1-3,NA,TRBV27,NA,CASSQTGLSRDTIYF,TGTGCCAGCAGCCAAACGGGACTTTCCAGGGACACCATATATTTT
TRBJ2-7,NA,TRBV20-1,NA,CSARHPGRGYEQYF,TGCAGTGCCCGCCACCCGGGACGAGGCTACGAGCAGTACTTC
TRBJ1-6,TRBD1,TRBV20-1,many,CSASGQVNSPLHF,TGCAGTGCTTCGGGACAGGTGAATTCACCCCTCCACTTT
TRBJ1-1,NA,TRBV11-1,NA,CASSLRGQFMNTEAFF,TGTGCCAGCAGCTTAAGAGGACAGTTCATGAACACTGAAGCTTTCTTT
TRBJ1-1,NA,TRBV10-3,NA,CAVSEARETEAFF,TGTGCCGTCAGTGAGGCCAGGGAAACTGAAGCTTTCTTT
TRBJ2-3,NA,TRBV7-9,few,CASSLEGIPGTQYF,TGTGCCAGCAGCTTAGAGGGGATTCCCGGTACGCAGTATTTT
TRBJ2-1,TRBD2,TRBV7-9,few,CASSFGTSVDEQFF,TGTGCCAGCAGCTTTGGGACTAGCGTTGATGAGCAGTTCTTC
TRBJ2-1,NA,TRBV7-9,NA,CASSLSVHEQFF,TGTGCCAGCAGCTTAAGCGTCCATGAGCAGTTCTTC
TRBJ2-5,NA,TRBV7-8,NA,CASSLGGGVPQETQYF,TGTGCCAGCAGCTTAGGCGGCGGGGTCCCACAAGAGACCCAGTACTTC
TRBJ2-5,NA,TRBV12-3/TRBV12-4,NA,CASTLGDSFSNGEQYF,TGTGCCAGCACCCTAGGGGATAGCTTCAGCAATGGTGAGCAGTACTTC
TRBJ2-7,NA,TRBV11-2,few,CASTRSPTGEQYF,TGTGCCAGCACCCGGTCCCCCACCGGCGAGCAGTACTTC
TRBJ2-1,TRBD2,TRBV20-1,once,CSAWGSSGRDNEQFF,TGCAGTGCTTGGGGCTCTAGCGGGCGGGACAATGAGCAGTTCTTC
TRBJ2-5,NA,TRBV28,NA,CASSLYDRRTQYF,TGTGCCAGCAGTCTATACGATCGGCGGACCCAGTACTTC
TRBJ2-7,TRBD1,TRBV3-1,NA,CASSGQGGLYEQYF,TGTGCCAGCAGCGGACAGGGGGGTTTATACGAGCAGTACTTC
TRBJ1-1,TRBD1,TRBV7-9,few,CASSISGTGGKAFF,TGTGCCAGCAGCATCTCCGGGACAGGGGGCAAAGCTTTCTTT
TRBJ2-7,NA,TRBV7-9,NA,CASSPTLRGQTYEQYF,TGTGCCAGCAGCCCGACCCTTCGGGGTCAAACCTACGAGCAGTACTTC
TRBJ2-7,TRBD2,TRBV10-3,NA,CAISYSSGVSSYEQYF,TGTGCCATCAGTTACTCTAGCGGGGTGAGCTCCTACGAGCAGTACTTC
TRBJ2-7,NA,TRBV4-2,NA,CASSQDGPACEQYF,TGTGCCAGCAGCCAAGATGGACCAGCCTGCGAGCAGTACTTC
TRBJ1-2,NA,TRBV2,NA,CASSAREGGYTF,TGTGCCAGCAGTGCCCGTGAAGGGGGCTACACCTTC
TRBJ1-4,NA,TRBV18,few,CASLETLEATNEKLFF,TGTGCCAGCCTAGAGACTCTGGAGGCAACTAATGAAAAACTGTTTTTT
TRBJ2-5,TRBD1,TRBV25-1,many,CASSELGRDRVSETQYF,TGTGCCAGCAGTGAGTTAGGCCGGGACAGGGTTTCGGAGACCCAGTACTTC
TRBJ2-3,NA,TRBV28,few,CAEGGANTDTQYF,TGTGCCGAGGGGGGAGCTAACACAGATACGCAGTATTTT
TRBJ1-1,NA,TRBV6-5,few,CASSLDSVKTEAFF,TGTGCCAGCAGTTTGGACAGCGTGAAGACTGAAGCTTTCTTT
TRBJ2-7,TRBD2,TRBV20-1,NA,CSARVTDGTSGRSSLYNEQYF,TGCAGTGCTAGGGTAACAGACGGGACTAGCGGGAGGAGCTCCCTCTACAATGAGCAGTACTTC
TRBJ1-3,TRBD1,TRBV11-2,NA,CASSLGRTGDSGNTIYF,TGTGCCAGCAGCTTAGGCCGGACAGGTGACTCTGGAAACACCATATATTTT
TRBJ2-3,TRBD1,TRBV7-9,few,CASSPTGQGIDTQYF,TGTGCCAGCAGCCCCACCGGACAGGGGATAGATACGCAGTATTTT
TRBJ2-7,NA,TRBV20-1,NA,CSARDISRAYEQYF,TGCAGTGCTAGGGATATTTCGAGGGCCTACGAGCAGTACTTC
TRBJ2-7,TRBD1,TRBV12-3/TRBV12-4,NA,CASSSGQPYEQYF,TGTGCCAGCAGTTCGGGACAGCCCTACGAGCAGTACTTC
TRBJ2-3,TRBD2,TRBV20-1,NA,CSASRTSGDTQYF,TGCAGTGCTAGCAGGACTAGCGGGGATACGCAGTATTTT
TRBJ2-7,TRBD1,TRBV28,few,CASSKGQAAYEQYF,TGTGCCAGCAGTAAGGGACAGGCGGCCTACGAGCAGTACTTC
TRBJ1-2,NA,TRBV3-1,NA,CASSQDVSTYGYTF,TGTGCCAGCAGCCAAGATGTCAGTACCTATGGCTACACCTTC
TRBJ1-4,TRBD1,TRBV7-2,few,CASSATGTDNEKLFF,TGTGCCAGCAGCGCAACCGGGACAGATAATGAAAAACTGTTTTTT
TRBJ2-1,NA,TRBV5-1,NA,CASSPSWSSYNEQFF,TGCGCCAGCAGCCCTAGCTGGAGCTCCTACAATGAGCAGTTCTTC
TRBJ2-2,NA,TRBV20-1,NA,CSARASGNTGELFF,TGCAGTGCTAGAGCTTCAGGGAACACCGGGGAGCTGTTTTTT
TRBJ1-1,TRBD1,TRBV6-5,NA,CASSYSGGQGTAYTEAFF,TGTGCCAGCAGTTATAGTGGCGGACAGGGCACAGCGTACACTGAAGCTTTCTTT
TRBJ2-1,TRBD2,TRBV6-1,NA,CASSEACGGYNEQFF,TGTGCCAGCAGTGAAGCCTGCGGGGGATACAATGAGCAGTTCTTC
TRBJ2-3,NA,TRBV7-2,few,CASSSNRVSTDTQYF,TGTGCCAGCAGCTCAAACAGGGTGAGCACAGATACGCAGTATTTT
TRBJ2-1,NA,TRBV12-3/TRBV12-4,NA,CASSLWAGLALYNEQFF,TGTGCCAGCAGTTTATGGGCGGGTCTAGCCTTATACAATGAGCAGTTCTTC
TRBJ1-2,TRBD1,TRBV20-1,few,CSAREGQGGNYGYTF,TGCAGTGCTAGAGAGGGACAGGGCGGTAACTATGGCTACACCTTC
TRBJ2-1,TRBD1,TRBV27,NA,CASSRRGAGTGNYNEQFF,TGTGCCAGCAGCAGACGCGGGGCCGGGACAGGGAATTACAATGAGCAGTTCTTC
TRBJ2-1,NA,TRBV27,few,CASSLSRGGTNEQFF,TGTGCCAGCAGTTTATCTAGGGGGGGTACCAATGAGCAGTTCTTC
TRBJ2-7,TRBD2,TRBV4-1,NA,CASSPGGAGGTSYEQYF,TGCGCCAGCAGCCCAGGGGGAGCGGGAGGAACATCCTACGAGCAGTACTTC
TRBJ2-1,NA,TRBV7-3,NA,CASSLIGQKPNEQFF,TGTGCCAGCAGCTTAATAGGACAGAAACCCAATGAGCAGTTCTTC